This TCR beta chain emerged from a study of cytomegalovirus exposure and HLA in healthy donors. Background on the study: A preliminary data release comprised tens of millions of unique TCRs obtained from HLA-typed donors.

Use of 60 Vbeta and 13 Jbeta primers characterized the PCR. Here immunoSEQ multiplex PCR was the method, and the copy in TCRdb shows in-frame clones only, minus some. Of roughly 100,000 clones detected, around 57% appear once; the ten largest clones hold about 4.4%. V lost 10 bases, J lost 3 bases, and 9 bases stayed unmatched. The germline gives CDR1 LNHDA, CDR2 SQIVND (reference sequence). The CDR3 has 15 amino acids. Source material: PBMCs. The clonotype originates from a human donor in good health. This chain joins TRBV19 and TRBJ2-5; 12 positions match TRBD2. This CDR3 reads CATKHRLAGEETQYF. The CDR3 DNA sequence: TGTGCCACCAAACACCGACTAGCGGGAGAAGAGACCCAGTACTTC.